The rows below give T cell receptor beta chains drawn from one sample of a study of beta chain features in type 1 diabetes. Profiling relied on immunoSEQ multiplex PCR, and the TCRdb table lists in-frame clones only, not all of them. The sample has 600,000 to 700,000 clones; roughly 12% are singletons. The material sequenced was naive CD4+ T cells from blood. These receptors all stem from a man aged 18 to 35 with type 1 diabetes. The CDR3 runs from the conserved cysteine through the conserved F or W. Fields, in order: D gene, V gene, J gene, clone size, CDR3 protein, CDR3 DNA. The D gene is left open where the match is weak. Size is stated for part of the rows, as once, few or many counts, or as a class when the clone is expanded.

NA	TRBV11-3	TRBJ2-7	NA	CASSLSGISYEQYF	TGTGCCAGCAGCTTATCCGGGATTTCCTACGAGCAGTACTTC
NA	TRBV13	TRBJ1-3	few	CASSFEGEAGNTIYF	TGTGCCAGCAGCTTCGAGGGAGAAGCCGGAAACACCATATATTTT
NA	TRBV9	TRBJ2-6	few	CASSEGGSGANVLTF	TGTGCCAGCAGCGAGGGAGGCTCTGGGGCCAACGTCCTGACTTTC
TRBD1	TRBV28	TRBJ1-2	few	CASSPGQGAGYGYTF	TGTGCCAGCAGTCCGGGACAGGGGGCAGGGTATGGCTACACCTTC
NA	TRBV4-1	TRBJ2-1	few	CASSQVSGKSSYNEQFF	TGCGCCAGCAGCCAAGTCTCCGGGAAGAGCTCCTACAATGAGCAGTTCTTC
NA	TRBV7-2	TRBJ1-4	few	CATTYRAPGGELFF	TGTGCCACCACATACCGGGCCCCTGGAGGGGAACTGTTTTTT
NA	TRBV30	TRBJ1-1	NA	CAWSRPTYLNTEAFF	TGTGCCTGGAGTAGACCGACTTATTTGAACACTGAAGCTTTCTTT
NA	TRBV2	TRBJ1-2	NA	CASTAVSYGYTF	TGTGCCAGCACTGCGGTCTCCTATGGCTACACCTTC
NA	TRBV5-1	TRBJ1-2	few	CASSVLDQGYGYTF	TGCGCCAGCAGCGTTCTCGACCAGGGCTATGGCTACACCTTC
NA	TRBV5-1	TRBJ2-1	NA	CASSLFKDTYNEQFF	TGCGCCAGCAGCTTGTTCAAGGACACCTACAATGAGCAGTTCTTC
NA	TRBV12-5	TRBJ2-5	few	CASGLTKLGGRETQYF	TGTGCTAGTGGTTTGACGAAGTTGGGAGGTCGAGAGACCCAGTACTTC
TRBD2	TRBV2	TRBJ2-5	few	CASSEAAFGVAGERETQYF	TGTGCCAGCAGTGAAGCCGCCTTCGGAGTAGCGGGGGAGAGAGAGACCCAGTACTTC
NA	TRBV5-1	TRBJ2-2	NA	CASSLEGLAELFF	TGCGCCAGCAGCTTGGAAGGATTGGCGGAGCTGTTTTTT
TRBD1	TRBV30	TRBJ2-2	NA	CACPGQGNTGELFF	TGTGCCTGCCCGGGACAGGGGAACACCGGGGAGCTGTTTTTT
NA	TRBV7-9	TRBJ1-3	NA	CASIQSSGNTIYF	TGTGCCAGCATCCAGAGCTCTGGAAACACCATATATTTT
NA	TRBV7-8	TRBJ1-1	few	CASSQQGLSAFF	TGTGCCAGCAGCCAACAGGGTTTGTCAGCTTTCTTT
NA	TRBV4-1	TRBJ1-5	few	CASSQGTRAQSNQPQHF	TGCGCCAGCAGCCAAGGGACACGGGCACAGAGCAATCAGCCCCAGCATTTT
NA	TRBV5-4	TRBJ1-4	NA	CASSQQLGTNEKLFF	TGTGCCAGCAGCCAACAGCTCGGGACTAATGAAAAACTGTTTTTT
TRBD1	TRBV19	TRBJ2-7	NA	CASNRGTGFYEQYF	TGTGCCAGTAACAGGGGGACAGGTTTCTACGAGCAGTACTTC
NA	TRBV10-3	TRBJ2-3	NA	CAISRDFGQTSRTDTQYF	TGTGCCATCAGTAGAGACTTTGGACAGACTTCTCGCACAGATACGCAGTATTTT
TRBD2	TRBV7-9	TRBJ2-1	NA	CASEGISRGNEQFF	TGTGCCAGCGAGGGTATTTCGCGGGGGAATGAGCAGTTCTTC
NA	TRBV30	TRBJ2-3	few	CAWSISLGDTQYF	TGTGCCTGGAGTATCTCGCTCGGGGATACGCAGTATTTT
NA	TRBV30	TRBJ1-2	few	CALTVTNYGYTF	TGTGCCTTGACAGTAACTAACTATGGCTACACCTTC
NA	TRBV5-1	TRBJ1-1	few	CASSLHYRDGAEAFF	TGCGCCAGCAGCTTGCATTACAGGGACGGCGCTGAAGCTTTCTTT
NA	TRBV5-8	TRBJ2-7	NA	CASSLGGFVWYEQYF	TGTGCCAGCAGCTTAGGAGGATTCGTTTGGTACGAGCAGTACTTC
NA	TRBV30	TRBJ2-5	NA	CAWSGRTQETQYF	TGTGCCTGGTCCGGACGGACCCAAGAGACCCAGTACTTC
TRBD2	TRBV29-1	TRBJ2-7	few	CSVELAGLSYEQYF	TGCAGCGTTGAACTAGCGGGGCTTTCCTACGAGCAGTACTTC
NA	TRBV7-2	TRBJ2-3	NA	CASSPRAGRDTDTQYF	TGTGCCAGCAGCCCCCGGGCGGGACGGGACACAGATACGCAGTATTTT
NA	TRBV6-1	TRBJ2-7	NA	CASSDSRYEQYF	TGTGCCAGCAGTGACAGCCGATACGAGCAGTACTTC
TRBD2	TRBV30	TRBJ2-5	NA	CAWRVAGRETQYF	TGTGCCTGGAGAGTAGCGGGGAGGGAGACCCAGTACTTC
TRBD2	TRBV7-9	TRBJ2-3	NA	CASSQRGDGTDTQYF	TGTGCCAGCAGCCAGCGGGGGGATGGCACAGATACGCAGTATTTT
NA	TRBV9	TRBJ2-3	NA	CASSVVGRQTDTQYF	TGTGCCAGCAGCGTAGTAGGACGACAGACAGATACGCAGTATTTT
TRBD1	TRBV18	TRBJ1-6	NA	CASSPLLGTGNSPLHF	TGTGCCAGCTCCCCTCTGCTAGGGACAGGGAACTCACCCCTCCACTTT
TRBD2	TRBV7-2	TRBJ2-1	many	CASSFSGGTYNEQFF	TGTGCCAGCAGCTTTAGCGGGGGCACCTACAATGAGCAGTTCTTC
NA	TRBV6-1	TRBJ1-5	NA	CASSELSGNQPQHF	TGTGCCAGCAGTGAATTAAGTGGCAATCAGCCCCAGCATTTT
NA	TRBV10-3	TRBJ2-3	NA	CAISEITDTQYF	TGTGCCATCAGCGAGATCACAGATACGCAGTATTTT
NA	TRBV23-1	TRBJ1-1	NA	CASSQSLAGRTEAFF	TGCGCCAGCAGTCAATCCTTGGCAGGGAGGACTGAAGCTTTCTTT
TRBD2	TRBV5-1	TRBJ2-3	NA	CASSLPTRLAGELDTQYF	TGCGCCAGCAGCTTACCCACGAGACTAGCGGGGGAGTTGGATACGCAGTATTTT
NA	TRBV7-9	TRBJ1-1	few	CASSFQGGDTEAFF	TGTGCCAGCAGCTTCCAGGGAGGAGACACTGAAGCTTTCTTT
NA	TRBV5-4	TRBJ2-3	NA	CASSLVSGRFADTQYF	TGTGCCAGCAGCTTGGTGAGTGGAAGGTTCGCAGATACGCAGTATTTT
TRBD1	TRBV15	TRBJ1-1	few	CATSIDRGGTEAFF	TGTGCCACCAGCATAGACAGGGGTGGGACTGAAGCTTTCTTT
TRBD2	TRBV4-1	TRBJ2-7	NA	CASSRVAGDALTSTYEQYF	TGCGCCAGCAGCCGAGTAGCGGGGGACGCCCTTACATCAACCTACGAGCAGTACTTC
TRBD1	TRBV11-1	TRBJ2-5	NA	CASRQYSGQGDEETQYF	TGTGCCAGCAGACAGTACTCGGGACAGGGGGACGAAGAGACCCAGTACTTC
TRBD1	TRBV10-2	TRBJ1-3	NA	CASSNGQGNAGNTIYF	TGCGCCAGCAGTAATGGACAGGGCAATGCTGGAAACACCATATATTTT
NA	TRBV10-3	TRBJ1-4	NA	CATAGTDNEKLFF	TGTGCCACCGCTGGGACGGATAATGAAAAACTGTTTTTT
NA	TRBV29-1	TRBJ1-4	NA	CSATSRGGWEKLFF	TGCAGTGCCACCTCCAGGGGTGGCTGGGAAAAACTGTTTTTT
NA	TRBV14	TRBJ1-2	NA	CASSQEVTPNYGYTF	TGTGCCAGCAGCCAAGAAGTCACCCCGAACTATGGCTACACCTTC
NA	TRBV9	TRBJ2-5	few	CASSVGALPHQETQYF	TGTGCCAGCAGCGTAGGTGCTTTACCCCACCAAGAGACCCAGTACTTC
NA	TRBV5-4	TRBJ2-5	few	CASSLAETETQYF	TGTGCCAGCAGCTTGGCAGAGACGGAGACCCAGTACTTC
NA	TRBV21-1	TRBJ1-1	few	CASSKDTGRTEAFF	TGTGCCAGCAGCAAAGATACAGGGCGGACTGAAGCTTTCTTT
NA	TRBV6-6	TRBJ1-3	NA	CASRRDSNSGNTIYF	TGTGCCAGCAGGAGGGACTCTAACTCTGGAAACACCATATATTTT
NA	TRBV30	TRBJ1-1	NA	CAWRGGGTEAFF	TGTGCCTGGAGAGGGGGTGGCACTGAAGCTTTCTTT
TRBD2	TRBV6-1	TRBJ2-3	few	CASSEAGIAGVDTQYF	TGTGCCAGCAGTGAAGCGGGGATAGCGGGGGTAGATACGCAGTATTTT